This is a list of T cell receptor beta chains from one sample in a study of long-term antiretroviral therapy in people with HIV. Generated by immunoSEQ multiplex PCR, the TCRdb table keeps only in-frame clones and is missing some. The sample yields about 25,000 clones, around 80% seen once. The sample here was unsorted PBMCs, taken 1.2 years after starting antiretroviral therapy. These receptor sequences come from a woman aged 40 to 55 with HIV. Each CDR3 is given with its conserved first and last residue. The order of the fields is V gene, clone size, D gene, J gene, CDR3 protein, CDR3 DNA. A D gene is named only where the DNA matches it firmly. Clone size is stated in some rows and not others, as once, few, many or a class when expanded.

TRBV5-4	few	TRBD1	TRBJ2-7	CASRITGTGTYEQYF	TGTGCCAGCAGAATCACCGGGACAGGGACCTACGAGCAGTACTTC
TRBV5-1	NA	TRBD2	TRBJ2-5	CASSLSGTSDETQYF	TGCGCCAGCAGCTTATCCGGGACTAGCGACGAGACCCAGTACTTC
TRBV6-6	NA	NA	TRBJ1-1	CASTQWVENTEAFF	TGTGCCAGCACCCAGTGGGTGGAGAACACTGAAGCTTTCTTT
TRBV18	few	NA	TRBJ2-7	CASSIGASGFDEQYF	TGTGCCAGCTCGATCGGGGCCAGCGGGTTCGACGAGCAGTACTTC
TRBV11-3	NA	TRBD1	TRBJ1-1	CASSLERWDRALNTEAFF	TGTGCCAGCAGCTTAGAAAGATGGGACAGGGCCCTGAACACTGAAGCTTTCTTT
TRBV29-1	NA	TRBD1	TRBJ1-2	CSVESPGGAMDLTF	TGCAGCGTTGAATCCCCAGGGGGCGCGATGGACCTCACCTTC
TRBV6-5	once	NA	TRBJ2-7	CASSSGQSYEQYF	TGTGCCAGCAGTTCGGGACAATCCTACGAGCAGTACTTC
TRBV2	NA	NA	TRBJ2-5	CASSVAGLETQYF	TGTGCCAGCAGTGTTGCAGGGCTGGAGACCCAGTACTTC
TRBV27	once	TRBD1	TRBJ2-3	CASSGTVPADTQYF	TGTGCCAGCAGTGGGACAGTTCCGGCAGATACGCAGTATTTT
TRBV5-8	NA	NA	TRBJ2-6	CASSLNGGSGANVLTF	TGTGCCAGCAGCTTGAACGGGGGCTCTGGGGCCAACGTCCTGACTTTC
TRBV19	NA	NA	TRBJ2-7	CASSIEPRYEQYF	TGTGCCAGTAGTATAGAGCCCCGCTACGAGCAGTACTTC
TRBV7-6	NA	NA	TRBJ2-7	CASSFLDAAEYEQYF	TGTGCCAGCAGCTTCTTAGATGCGGCTGAGTACGAGCAGTACTTC
TRBV10-3	NA	NA	TRBJ1-1	CAISHDWVESEVSEAFF	TGTGCCATCAGCCACGACTGGGTAGAATCGGAGGTATCGGAAGCTTTCTTT
TRBV6-5	NA	TRBD2	TRBJ2-1	CASSGGLAGNNEQFF	TGTGCCAGCAGCGGGGGACTAGCGGGAAACAATGAGCAGTTCTTC
TRBV6-5	NA	NA	TRBJ1-5	CASSPARVSNQPQHF	TGTGCCAGCAGCCCGGCCAGGGTGAGCAATCAGCCCCAGCATTTT
TRBV18	NA	TRBD1	TRBJ2-3	CASSPTGTDTQYF	TGTGCCAGCTCACCGACAGGGACAGATACGCAGTATTTT
TRBV29-1	NA	NA	TRBJ1-1	CSAEDNTEAFF	TGCAGCGCCGAAGACAACACTGAAGCTTTCTTT
TRBV19	NA	NA	TRBJ2-7	CASSIPYPGRPIEQYF	TGTGCCAGTAGTATCCCCTACCCGGGACGTCCCATCGAGCAGTACTTC
TRBV7-9	NA	NA	TRBJ1-5	CASSGDSSNQPQHF	TGTGCCAGCAGCGGAGACAGCAGCAATCAGCCCCAGCATTTT
TRBV14	few	NA	TRBJ1-4	CASSQVAGWREKLFF	TGTGCCAGCAGCCAAGTTGCAGGGTGGCGCGAAAAACTGTTTTTT
TRBV12-5	NA	TRBD2	TRBJ2-1	CASGLVLGGGSYNEQFF	TGTGCTAGTGGTTTGGTACTGGGCGGGGGGAGTTACAATGAGCAGTTCTTC
TRBV27	NA	NA	TRBJ1-5	CASSTYSNQPQHF	TGTGCCAGCAGTACTTATAGCAATCAGCCCCAGCATTTT
TRBV10-1	few	TRBD1	TRBJ1-1	CASSDQTGVTEAFF	TGCGCCAGCAGTGACCAGACAGGGGTCACTGAAGCTTTCTTT
TRBV11-2	few	NA	TRBJ2-7	CASSSGLLYEQYF	TGTGCCAGCAGCAGTGGTCTTTTATACGAGCAGTACTTC